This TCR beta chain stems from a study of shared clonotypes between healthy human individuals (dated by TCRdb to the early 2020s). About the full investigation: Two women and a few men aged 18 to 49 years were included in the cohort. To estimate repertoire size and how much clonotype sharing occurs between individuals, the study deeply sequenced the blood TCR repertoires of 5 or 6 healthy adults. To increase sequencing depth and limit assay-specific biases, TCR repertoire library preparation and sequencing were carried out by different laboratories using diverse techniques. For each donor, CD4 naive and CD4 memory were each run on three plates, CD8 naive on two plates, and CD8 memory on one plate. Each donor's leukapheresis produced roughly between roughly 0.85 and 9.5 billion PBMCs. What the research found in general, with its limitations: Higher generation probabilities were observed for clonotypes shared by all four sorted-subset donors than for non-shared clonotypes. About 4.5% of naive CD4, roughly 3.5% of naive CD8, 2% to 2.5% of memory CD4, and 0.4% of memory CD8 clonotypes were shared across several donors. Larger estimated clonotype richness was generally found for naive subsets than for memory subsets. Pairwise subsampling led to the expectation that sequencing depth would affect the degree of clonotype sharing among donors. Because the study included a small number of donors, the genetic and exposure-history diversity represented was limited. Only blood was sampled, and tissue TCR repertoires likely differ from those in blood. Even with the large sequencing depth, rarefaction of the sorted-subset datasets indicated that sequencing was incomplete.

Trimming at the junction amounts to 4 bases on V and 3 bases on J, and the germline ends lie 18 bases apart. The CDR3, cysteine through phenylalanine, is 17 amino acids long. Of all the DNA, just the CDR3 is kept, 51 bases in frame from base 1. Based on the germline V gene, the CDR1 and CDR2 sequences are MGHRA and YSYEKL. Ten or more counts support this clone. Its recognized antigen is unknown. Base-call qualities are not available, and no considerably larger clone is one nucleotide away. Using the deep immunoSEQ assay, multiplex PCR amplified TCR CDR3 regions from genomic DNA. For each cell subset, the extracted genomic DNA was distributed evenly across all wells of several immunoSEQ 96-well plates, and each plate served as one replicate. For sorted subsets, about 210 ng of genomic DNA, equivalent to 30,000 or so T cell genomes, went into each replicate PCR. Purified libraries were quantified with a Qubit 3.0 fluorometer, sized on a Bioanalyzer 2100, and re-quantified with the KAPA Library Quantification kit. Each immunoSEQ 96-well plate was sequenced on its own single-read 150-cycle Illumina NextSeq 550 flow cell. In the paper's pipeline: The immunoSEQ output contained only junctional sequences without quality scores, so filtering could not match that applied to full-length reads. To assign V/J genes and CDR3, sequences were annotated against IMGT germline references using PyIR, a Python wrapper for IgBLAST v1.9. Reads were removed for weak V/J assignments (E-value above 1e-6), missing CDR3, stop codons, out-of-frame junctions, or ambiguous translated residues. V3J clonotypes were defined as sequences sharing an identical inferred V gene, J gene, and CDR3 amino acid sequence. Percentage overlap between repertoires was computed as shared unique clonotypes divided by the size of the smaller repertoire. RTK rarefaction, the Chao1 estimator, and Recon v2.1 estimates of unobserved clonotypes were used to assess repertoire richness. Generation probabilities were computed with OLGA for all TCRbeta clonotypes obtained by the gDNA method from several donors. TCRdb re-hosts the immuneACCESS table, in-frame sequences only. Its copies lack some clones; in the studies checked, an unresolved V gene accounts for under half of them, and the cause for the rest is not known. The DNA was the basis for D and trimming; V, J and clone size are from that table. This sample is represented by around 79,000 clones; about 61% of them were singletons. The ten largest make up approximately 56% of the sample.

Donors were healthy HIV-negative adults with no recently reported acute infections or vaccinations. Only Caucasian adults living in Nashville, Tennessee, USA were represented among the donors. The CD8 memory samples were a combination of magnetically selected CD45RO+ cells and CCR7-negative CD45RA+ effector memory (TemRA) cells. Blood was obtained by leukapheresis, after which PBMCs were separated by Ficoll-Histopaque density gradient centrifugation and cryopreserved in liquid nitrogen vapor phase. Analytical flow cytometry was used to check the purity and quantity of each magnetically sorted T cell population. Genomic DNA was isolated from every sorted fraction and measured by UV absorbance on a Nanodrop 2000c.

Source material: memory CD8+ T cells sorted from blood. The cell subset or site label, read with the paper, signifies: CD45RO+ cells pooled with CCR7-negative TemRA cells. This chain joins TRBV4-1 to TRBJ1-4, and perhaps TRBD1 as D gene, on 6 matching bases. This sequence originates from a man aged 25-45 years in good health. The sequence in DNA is TGCGCCAGCAGCCTCCTGGGAGGGGGACCACCTAATGAAAAACTGTTTTTT. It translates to CASSLLGGGPPNEKLFF.